The sequence of this T cell receptor beta chain was determined in a study of blood T cell repertoires in COVID-19. As for the study in general: Sites in the United States, Italy and Spain provided acute and convalescent COVID-19 samples.

The protocol was immunoSEQ multiplex PCR, while the TCRdb copy is restricted to in-frame clones and leaves out a portion. The data show some 380,000 clones, over 75% seen once. Participants were aged about 18 to 95 years, lived in around 25 US areas, and enrolled virtually. Cohorts were based on clinical histories the participants reported. Recovered status in Cohort 3 required two negative PCRs, clearance, or symptom resolution. CDR3 length: 14 residues. Germline assignment: CDR1 LNHNV and CDR2 YYDKDF (reference sequence). Trimming took 2 bases from V and 4 from J, leaving 9 bases between them. This sequence was found in a man aged 25 to 40 who had recovered from COVID-19. The V gene is TRBV15, the J gene TRBJ1-3; D ambiguous. Sequenced sample: PBMCs or T cells enriched from blood (not recorded which). The CDR3 sequence is CATSRSGLGNTIYF. The CDR3 nucleotides read TGTGCCACCAGCAGATCAGGACTCGGAAACACCATATATTTT.